A single sample gave rise to the 30 T cell receptor beta chains below, sequenced in a study of a mutant IDH1 vaccine in newly diagnosed glioma. These receptors' targets are unknown. TCRdb's copy holds only in-frame clones and misses some; the assay was immunoSEQ multiplex PCR. The sample has fewer than 60,000 clones, less than 75% seen once. The time point is: week 47, end of study. With topical imiquimod, each dose of the vaccine consisted of 300 ug of mutant IDH1 20-mer peptide. Sequencing was performed on peripheral blood mononuclear cells (PBMCs), taken from a glioma patient whose treatment included an IDH1 peptide vaccine. These receptor sequences come from a man aged 40-49 years with glioma. Some clones in this sample may be carry-over from other donors' samples.

The count of this clone is one. The chain couples TRBV5-1 to TRBJ2-1, with 13 bases fitting TRBD2. Per the germline V gene, CDR1 is SGHRS and CDR2 is YFSETQ. With V trimmed by 3 bases and J by 4 bases, 7 bases remained unmatched. This CDR3 is built from 17 residues. In nucleotides, the CDR3 is TGCGCCAGCAGCTCCGGGACTAGCGGGATTGGGTACAATGAGCAGTTCTTC. Its translation is CASSSGTSGIGYNEQFF.

V is TRBV4-1 and J is TRBJ1-2, with D maybe TRBD1 (6 bases). V was shortened by 0 bases and J by 4 bases, with 15 bases between the two germline ends. The CDR3 is 16 amino acids. Per the germline V gene, CDR1 is MGHRA and CDR2 is YSYEKL. The CDR3 loop reads CASSQEWAGVGYGYTF. Here the CDR3 DNA reads TGCGCCAGCAGCCAAGAATGGGCAGGGGTAGGCTATGGCTACACCTTC.

The V and J genes are TRBV10-1 and TRBJ2-6, with D unresolved. Germline-derived CDR1 and CDR2 are WNHNN and SYGVQD (reference sequence). This CDR3 spans 13 amino acids. Trimming shortened V by 5 bases and J by 0 bases, and 2 bases separated the two germline ends. CDR3 nucleotide sequence: TGCGCCAGCAGTCCCTCTGGGGCCAACGTCCTGACTTTC. Its translation is CASSPSGANVLTF.

The chain is built from TRBV7-6 and TRBJ1-2, with 8 bases aligning to TRBD1. Germline V lookup: CDR1 SGHVS, CDR2 FNYEAQ. The trim removed 5 bases at V and 4 bases at J, leaving 12 bases unmatched. The CDR3 has 16 residues. The CDR3 coding sequence is TGTGCCAGCAGCGTACGACAGGGGATGGGGGTCTATGGCTACACCTTC. Encoded protein: CASSVRQGMGVYGYTF.

This chain joins TRBV5-5 and TRBJ1-3; D call uncertain. Germline CDR1 is SGHKS and CDR2 is YYEKEE (reference sequence). This CDR3 has 15 residues. V was cut by 4 bases and J by 2 bases, with 13 bases left in between. DNA for the CDR3: TGTGCCAGCAGCGTTGACCCCGGAGCTGGAAACACCATATATTTT. Translated, it gives CASSVDPGAGNTIYF.

The chain has TRBV2 and TRBJ2-3, with D maybe TRBD1 (5 bases). Trimming took 7 bases from V and 3 from J, leaving 8 bases between them. Germline loops: CDR1 SNHLY, CDR2 FYNNEI. The CDR3 runs to 12 residues. The CDR3 protein is CASKRTTDTQYF. The CDR3 region has the DNA TGTGCCAGCAAAAGGACAACAGATACGCAGTATTTT.

The chain carries TRBV20-1 and TRBJ1-2, with unresolved D. Looked up from germline, CDR1 is DFQATT and CDR2 is SNEGSKA (reference sequence). The CDR3 runs to 11 residues. V was shortened by 4 bases and J by 5 bases, with 8 bases between the two germline ends. CDR3 nucleotides: TGCAGTGCTACGTCAGGTTATGGCTACACCTTC. Residues: CSATSGYGYTF.

This clone showed up just once. The genes are TRBV6-1 and TRBJ1-5, with D possibly matching TRBD1 (5 bases). Germline assignment: CDR1 MNHNS and CDR2 SASEGT. V lost 11 bases and J lost 2, with 13 bases in between. This CDR3 is built from 13 residues. CDR3 DNA sequence: TGTGCCGGGGGATGGGGAGGCAATCAGCCCCAGCATTTT. It codes for CAGGWGGNQPQHF.

CDR3 sequence: CASSIGQSSGNTIYF. CDR3 nucleotides: TGTGCCAGCAGCATCGGACAGTCCTCTGGAAACACCATATATTTT. The chain has TRBV7-8 and TRBJ1-3; D possibly corresponds to TRBD1 (6 bases). The CDR3 consists of 15 residues. The germline V and J ends were trimmed by 5 bases and 0 bases, with 11 bases remaining between them. Looked up from germline, CDR1 is SGHVS and CDR2 is FQNEAQ.

This rearrangement joins TRBV6-5 to TRBJ1-1; the D is unclear. The V end lost 1 base, the J end lost 1 base, and 7 bases lay between the germline ends. Germline values: CDR1 MNHEY, CDR2 SVGAGI. The CDR3 is made up of 14 amino acids. CDR3 protein: CASSYFQRNTEAFF. The CDR3 DNA reads as TGTGCCAGCAGTTACTTCCAGAGGAACACTGAAGCTTTCTTT.

In the case of this clone: Germline is not matched at one junction end, which may reflect a read error. The chain's CDR3 is CASSGQHLAISDF. In DNA form, the CDR3 reads TGTGCCAGCAGTGGGCAACATCTTGCCATTTCCGACTTC. The chain is built from TRBV2 and TRBJ2-7; D call uncertain. CDR3 length equals 13 residues. Germline values: CDR1 SNHLY, CDR2 FYNNEI.

V and J are TRBV27 and TRBJ2-7, with TRBD1 matching 8 bases. This CDR3 region has 15 residues. CDR1 MNHEY and CDR2 SMNVEV come from the germline V gene (reference sequence). With V trimmed by 0 bases and J by 2 bases, 3 bases remained unmatched. CDR3 sequence: CASSLSGRGPYEQYF. DNA for the CDR3: TGTGCCAGCAGTTTATCCGGCAGGGGGCCCTACGAGCAGTACTTC.

V is TRBV7-9 and J is TRBJ2-3; unclear D gene. The germline V gene encodes CDR1 SEHNR and CDR2 FQNEAQ (reference sequence). V lost 5 bases to trimming and J lost 2 bases, with 5 bases between them. The CDR3 is made up of 12 amino acids. This CDR3 reads CASSITTDTQYF. CDR3 bases: TGTGCCAGCAGCATCACCACAGATACGCAGTATTTT.

CDR3 in amino acids: CASSAEKEGHPFYSNQPQHF. The CDR3 nucleotides read TGTGCCAGCAGTGCCGAGAAGGAGGGCCACCCTTTCTATAGCAATCAGCCCCAGCATTTT. V and J are TRBV6-4 and TRBJ1-5, with D unresolved. The CDR3 runs to 20 residues. Looked up from germline, CDR1 is MRHNA and CDR2 is SNTAGT. Trimming shortened V by 4 bases and J by 0 bases, and 25 bases separated the two germline ends.

The chain combines TRBV6-1 with TRBJ1-2; a possible D gene is TRBD1 (5 bases). V lost 6 bases and J lost 3, with 11 bases in between. This CDR3 has 13 residues. Germline-derived CDR1 and CDR2 are MNHNS and SASEGT. The DNA for the CDR3 is TGTGCCAGCAGCTCAGGGTCTGACTATGGCTACACCTTC. It encodes CASSSGSDYGYTF.

The chain carries TRBV5-4 and TRBJ2-2; D is possibly TRBD2 (7 bases). CDR1 is SGHNT, CDR2 YYREEE, per germline (reference sequence). The V gene lost 4 bases and the J gene lost 6 bases, with 13 bases spanning the gap. The CDR3 spans 14 residues. CDR3 nucleotides: TGTGCCAGCAGCACTAGGGGGGGTCCCGGGGAGCTGTTTTTT. It yields the protein CASSTRGGPGELFF.

This chain uses TRBV5-4 with TRBJ2-3; D not resolved. The CDR3 spans 14 residues. V was pared by 1 base and J by 4 bases, with 10 bases between. Germline V CDR1 and CDR2: SGHNT, YYREEE (reference sequence). The CDR3 spells CASSLPPPADTQYF. CDR3 in DNA: TGTGCCAGCAGCTTGCCCCCCCCGGCAGATACGCAGTATTTT.

This chain links TRBV2 with TRBJ1-2; no reliable D call. Germline V gene lookup returns CDR1 SNHLY and CDR2 FYNNEI. Trimming removed 10 bases from V and 4 bases from J, with 22 bases in between. CDR3 size: 15 residues. The CDR3 loop reads CATYVRSSTTYGYTF. The CDR3 nucleotides read TGTGCCACGTACGTCAGGTCCTCTACGACCTATGGCTACACCTTC.

This chain links TRBV4-2 with TRBJ2-2; TRBD1 agrees at 9 bases. This CDR3 comprises 17 residues. Looked up from germline, CDR1 is LGHNA and CDR2 is YNFKEQ. V was pared by 0 bases and J by 4 bases, with 6 bases of the junction left unmatched. This chain's CDR3 is CASSQDRDRATTGELFF. The CDR3, as DNA: TGTGCCAGCAGCCAAGATCGGGACAGGGCGACCACCGGGGAGCTGTTTTTT.

The chain uses TRBV6-1 and TRBJ2-2; D possibly corresponds to TRBD1 (7 bases). CDR3 length equals 15 residues. CDR1 is MNHNS and CDR2 is SASEGT in the germline V gene. Trimming cost V 5 bases and J 7 bases, with 17 bases left between them. CDR3 region: CASSRGTDWYGELFF. DNA of the CDR3: TGTGCCAGCAGTCGGGGGACAGATTGGTACGGGGAGCTGTTTTTT.

There are a few counts of this clone. Here the CDR3 reads CASTPVPGADTEAFF. For the CDR3, the DNA is TGTGCCAGCACCCCAGTCCCGGGGGCTGACACTGAAGCTTTCTTT. The V and J genes are TRBV7-9 and TRBJ1-1; possibly TRBD1 for D (6 bases). Trimming took 7 bases from V and 3 from J, leaving 18 bases between them. In germline, CDR1 is SEHNR, CDR2 FQNEAQ (reference sequence). The CDR3 is 15 residues long.

V is TRBV2 and J is TRBJ1-6; 9 nucleotides match TRBD1. V shed 4 bases and J 7 bases; nucleotides not matched to a gene: 5. This CDR3 contains 15 residues. Per germline, CDR1 SNHLY and CDR2 FYNNEI. CDR3 DNA: TGTGCCAGCAGTGGGGGGACAGGGTCGAATTCACCCCTCCACTTT. Translation gives CASSGGTGSNSPLHF.

This clone was observed a few times. The chain couples TRBV10-3 to TRBJ2-6; D is perhaps TRBD1 (7 bases). This CDR3 is 20 amino acids long. The germline V and J ends were trimmed by 2 bases and 2 bases, with 22 bases remaining between them. CDR1 and CDR2 from the germline V gene are ENHRY and SYGVKD. The CDR3 region has the DNA TGTGCCATCAGTGAGAGGGGGCTACAGGGCACGGGGGCTGGGGCCAACGTCCTGACTTTC. Protein: CAISERGLQGTGAGANVLTF.

This chain links TRBV29-1 with TRBJ1-2, with TRBD1 identical over 7 bases. This CDR3 is built from 15 residues. Germline assignment: CDR1 SQVTM and CDR2 ANQGSEA. Trimming removed 6 bases from V and 6 bases from J; junction bases left unmatched: 16. The CDR3 DNA is TGCAGCGTCTCCCGGGACAGCCCTTCGGTGGATGGCTACACCTTC. Translated, it gives CSVSRDSPSVDGYTF.

This clone was picked up a small number of times. CDR3 loop: CASSLEGLYNEQFF. The DNA for the CDR3 is TGTGCCAGCAGTTTAGAGGGCCTCTACAATGAGCAGTTCTTC. This chain uses TRBV6-5 with TRBJ2-1; a possible D gene is TRBD2 (5 bases). Trimming left V 4 bases short and J 3 bases short, with 10 bases between. Germline CDR1 is MNHEY and CDR2 is SVGAGI. The CDR3 has 14 amino acids.

V gene TRBV30 combines with J gene TRBJ2-7, with a weak D call TRBD2 (5 bases). V lost 0 bases, J lost 0 bases, and 9 bases lay in between. The CDR3 has 14 amino acids. Per the germline V gene, CDR1 is GTSNPN and CDR2 is SVGIG (reference sequence). The CDR3 reads CAWSVGGSSYEQYF. DNA for the CDR3: TGTGCCTGGAGTGTAGGTGGGAGCTCCTACGAGCAGTACTTC.

This clone turned up a few times. The J gene is TRBJ1-1, the V gene TRBV4-1; 9 bases fit TRBD1. V gave up 3 bases and J gave up 6 bases; unmatched junction bases: 8. The CDR3 covers 15 residues. Germline V gives CDR1 MGHRA, CDR2 YSYEKL. This CDR3 reads CASSQQDRGGAEAFF. CDR3 sequence (DNA): TGCGCCAGCAGCCAGCAGGACAGGGGTGGCGCTGAAGCTTTCTTT.

The CDR3 DNA follows: TGTGCCAGCACCCAGGGGACAGGCACTGAAGCTTTCTTT. Translated, it gives CASTQGTGTEAFF. The chain combines TRBV6-6 with TRBJ1-1; TRBD1 agrees at 8 bases. The CDR3 runs to 13 residues. The germline CDR1 and CDR2 sequences are MNHNY and SVGAGI (reference sequence). The ends lost 7 bases at V and 4 bases at J; junction bases unmatched: 5.

CDR3 in amino acids: CASTEFRGNTEAFF. The CDR3 bases are TGTGCCAGCACCGAGTTCAGGGGGAACACTGAAGCTTTCTTT. V usage is TRBV5-4 and J usage is TRBJ1-1; possibly TRBD1 for D (6 bases). V was pared by 6 bases and J by 1 base, with 13 bases between. Looked up from germline, CDR1 is SGHNT and CDR2 is YYREEE (reference sequence). This CDR3 is built from 14 residues.

CDR3 DNA sequence: TGTGCCAGCAGTGAATTTCCGGGCACGAACACTGAAGCTTTCTTT. Translating it yields CASSEFPGTNTEAFF. This chain links TRBV2 with TRBJ1-1; D gene unclear. The V gene lost 2 bases and the J gene lost 1 base, with 11 bases spanning the gap. CDR3 length: 15 amino acids. The germline V gene encodes CDR1 SNHLY and CDR2 FYNNEI.